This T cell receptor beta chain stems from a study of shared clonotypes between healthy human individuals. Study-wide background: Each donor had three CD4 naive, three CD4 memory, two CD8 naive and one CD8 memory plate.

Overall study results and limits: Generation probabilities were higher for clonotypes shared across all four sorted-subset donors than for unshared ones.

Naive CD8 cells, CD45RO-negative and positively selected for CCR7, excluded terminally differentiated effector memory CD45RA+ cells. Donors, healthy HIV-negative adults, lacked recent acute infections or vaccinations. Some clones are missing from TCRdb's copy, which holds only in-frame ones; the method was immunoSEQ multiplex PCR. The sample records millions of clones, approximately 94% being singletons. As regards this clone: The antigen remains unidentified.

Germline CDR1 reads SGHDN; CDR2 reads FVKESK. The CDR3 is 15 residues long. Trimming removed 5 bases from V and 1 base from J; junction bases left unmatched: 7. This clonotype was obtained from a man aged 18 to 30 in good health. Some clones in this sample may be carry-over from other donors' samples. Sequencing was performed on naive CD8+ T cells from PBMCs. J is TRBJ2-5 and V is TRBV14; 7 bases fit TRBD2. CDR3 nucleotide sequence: TGTGCCAGCAGCAGACCCTCGGGAGGCCAAGAGACCCAGTACTTC. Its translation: CASSRPSGGQETQYF.